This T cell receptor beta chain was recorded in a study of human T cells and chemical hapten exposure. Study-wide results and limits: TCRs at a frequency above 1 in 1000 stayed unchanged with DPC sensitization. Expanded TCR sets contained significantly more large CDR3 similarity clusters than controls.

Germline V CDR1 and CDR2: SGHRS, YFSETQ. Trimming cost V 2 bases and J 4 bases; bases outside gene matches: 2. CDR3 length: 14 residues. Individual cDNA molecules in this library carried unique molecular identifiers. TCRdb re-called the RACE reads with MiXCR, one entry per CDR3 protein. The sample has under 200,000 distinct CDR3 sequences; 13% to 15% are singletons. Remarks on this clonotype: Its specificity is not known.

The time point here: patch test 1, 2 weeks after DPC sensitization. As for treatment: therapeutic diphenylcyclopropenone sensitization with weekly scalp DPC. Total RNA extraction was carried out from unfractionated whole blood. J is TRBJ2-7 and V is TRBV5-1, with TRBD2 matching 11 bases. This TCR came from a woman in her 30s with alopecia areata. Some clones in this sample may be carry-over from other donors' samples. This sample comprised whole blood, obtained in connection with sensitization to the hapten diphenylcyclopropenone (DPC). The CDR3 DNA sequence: TGCGCCAGCAGCTTTACTAGCGGGAGATACGAGCAGTACTTC. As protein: CASSFTSGRYEQYF.